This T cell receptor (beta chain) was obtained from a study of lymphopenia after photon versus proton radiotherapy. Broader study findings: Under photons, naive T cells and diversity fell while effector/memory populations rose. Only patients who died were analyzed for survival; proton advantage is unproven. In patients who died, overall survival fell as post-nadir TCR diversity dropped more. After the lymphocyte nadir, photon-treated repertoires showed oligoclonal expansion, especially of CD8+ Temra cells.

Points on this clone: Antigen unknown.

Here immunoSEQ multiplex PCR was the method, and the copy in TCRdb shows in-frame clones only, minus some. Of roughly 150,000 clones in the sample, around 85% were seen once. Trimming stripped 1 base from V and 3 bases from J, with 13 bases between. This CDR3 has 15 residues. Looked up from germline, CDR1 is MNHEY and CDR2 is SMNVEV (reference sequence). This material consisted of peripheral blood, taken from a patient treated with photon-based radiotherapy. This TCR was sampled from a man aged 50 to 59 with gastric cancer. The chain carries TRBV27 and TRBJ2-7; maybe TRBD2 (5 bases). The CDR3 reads CASSLLGLPDYEQYF. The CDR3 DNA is TGTGCCAGCAGTTTATTAGGACTCCCGGACTACGAGCAGTACTTC.